The rows below give T cell receptor beta chains drawn from one sample of a study of CD8+CD57+ T cells in acquired aplastic anemia. In TCRdb, the reads were re-called with MiXCR into one record per CDR3 protein. The table has tens of thousands of distinct CDR3 sequences, under 50% seen once. The sample taken for sequencing was sorted CD4+, CD8+, or CD8+CD57+ T cells (not recorded which) from PBMCs. Receptors originate from a human donor in good health, serving as a control. Both conserved end residues are trimmed from each CDR3. Clone size is given for some rows only: seen once, a few or many times, or a class if the clone is expanded.

>-|TRBV25-1|11
ASSNPGENEQF
>-|TRBV29-1|13
SVDPIAGATNEQF
>-|TRBV30|11
AWSTSNYNEQF
>many|TRBV14|12
ASSQALVGSPLH
>-|TRBV20-1|12
SARVAGDTGELF
>few|TRBV6-1|15
ASSELKRGRLFYGYT
>many|TRBV15|12
ATSRDLKDSPLH
>-|TRBV10-3|14
AISDPGANTNYGYT
>many|TRBV7-9|12
ASSLDLQGHEQY
>few|TRBV15|12
ATSKTGETLGYT
>few|TRBV6-1|12
ASSAGGAAYGYT
>many|TRBV2|12
ASSLVAGGGEQY
>-|TRBV2|12
ASRVTSNTDTQY
>many|TRBV5-1|9
ASSASNEQF
>many|TRBV6-2/TRBV6-3|9
ASGTGYEQY
>many|TRBV29-1|9
SAPGADTQY
>-|TRBV7-9|13
ASSPTGTPNSPLH
>-|TRBV7-3|12
ASSRMRASGTQY
>few|TRBV12-3/TRBV12-4|12
ASRPGPSKEEAF
>-|TRBV2|13
ASSEEGTGGQPQH
>-|TRBV29-1|12
SVDIPGQGLEQY
>many|TRBV5-1|12
ASSLEFRTHEQY
>many|TRBV25-1|14
ASSALAGGITDTQY
>-|TRBV24-1|15
ATSDHAGGRDGETQY
>-|TRBV7-2|12
ASSSRRENTEAF
>-|TRBV2|12
ASSEYTDQETQY
>many|TRBV2|10
ASSEHENEQF
>-|TRBV12-3/TRBV12-4|10
ASSLAGGTQY
>-|TRBV3-1|13
ASSQDHGPVEKLF
>many|TRBV7-8|11
ASSLGGLPEQY
>many|TRBV19|14
ASSIGETIDQETQY
>few|TRBV29-1|11
SVEQTGGGEQY
>-|TRBV24-1|11
ATSDSQGTEAF
>once|TRBV20-1|12
SVTKRGGRETQY
>-|TRBV25-1|14
ASSDGGASSFYEQY
>few|TRBV12-3/TRBV12-4|15
ASSPTAGQGPNYGYT
>many|TRBV15|13
ATSRGQGSREKLF
>-|TRBV20-1|9
SAPGAYEQY
>-|TRBV6-2/TRBV6-3|13
ASSSPRGIPYEQY
>many|TRBV15|13
ATSRARGLGDIQY
>-|TRBV20-1|10
SAGTDQETQY
>few|TRBV6-5|14
ASSYSIIGHTADYT
>many|TRBV6-1|12
ASYRTGNNYGYT
>many|TRBV2|12
ASLLGTSTYEQY
>many|TRBV5-6|12
ASSLDLGVNTQY
>-|TRBV12-3/TRBV12-4|13
ASSPGLAGVSEQF
>-|TRBV10-1|12
ASSRLAGPYEQY
>-|TRBV19|14
ASSIQGSYLSYEQY
>-|TRBV7-9|11
ASSHIGEQPQH
>-|TRBV20-1|9
SARVGSGYT
>-|TRBV25-1|13
ASSYGGGLNSPLH
>-|TRBV29-1|8
SAEGDEQY
>many|TRBV27|11
ASSLTSDSPLH
>-|TRBV19|15
ASTPRQVQYRNTEAF
>many|TRBV19|14
ASLGTGSGPHEGYT